This paragraph covers one T cell receptor beta chain sequence. Here immunoSEQ multiplex PCR was the method, and the copy in TCRdb shows in-frame clones only, minus some. The table for this sample gives under 150,000 clones. This sample was taken from a study of T cell responses to AZD1222 COVID-19 vaccine. The V and J ends lost 5 bases and 0 bases respectively, with 11 bases between them. Germline CDR1 and CDR2: SGHNT and YENEEA. There are 15 residues in the CDR3. This receptor was obtained from an adult in good health. V and J are TRBV11-3 and TRBJ1-3; D possibly corresponds to TRBD1 (6 bases). The sample was peripheral blood. The CDR3 is CASSRDNLSGNTIYF. Here the CDR3 DNA reads TGTGCCAGCAGCCGGGACAACCTCTCTGGAAACACCATATATTTT.